This T cell receptor beta chain was sequenced in a study of blood T cell repertoires in COVID-19. Study summary: COVID-19 samples, acute and convalescent, were from the United States, Italy and Spain. From T cells, B-cell-depleted T cells, or PBMCs came the material, which was cDNA or gDNA.

Original analysis: Using reference gene primer amplification, nucleated cell counts were estimated. Data came from immunoSEQ multiplex PCR; TCRdb stores just in-frame clones and leaves some out. From that table come the V and J calls and clone size; the DNA was used to work out D and trimming. Of about 120,000 clones in the sample, 70% to 80% were seen once. Germline lookup yields CDR1 SNHLY and CDR2 FYNNEI. The CDR3 is 14 amino acids. Trimming stripped 2 bases from V and 8 bases from J, with 10 bases between. Sequencing was done on a sample of peripheral blood. This sequence originates from a woman of 80 years or more with acute or convalescent COVID-19. J is TRBJ1-6 and V is TRBV2, with D possibly TRBD1 on 6 matching bases. CDR3 coding DNA: TGTGCCAGCAGTGAATTCAGGGGAGATTCACCCCTCCACTTT. Translated: CASSEFRGDSPLHF.